This T cell receptor beta chain was recovered during a study of neoadjuvant anti-PD-1 for oral cavity cancer. Overall study: Non-progressing patients received a fourth nivolumab dose near day 43, then surgery on days 50-56.

Blood libraries mostly used about 0.5 ug genomic DNA, six replicates each. Data came from immunoSEQ multiplex PCR; TCRdb stores just in-frame clones and leaves some out. The sample shows 50,000 to 65,000 clones, roughly 80% of them seen only once. This receptor was identified in a person between 35 and 79 years old with oral cavity squamous cell carcinoma. The specimen was PBMCs, collected before nivolumab (anti-PD-1) treatment.

CDR3 residues: CASTGLGHLSGANVLTF. In DNA, the CDR3 is TGTGCCAGCACTGGTTTAGGACACCTCTCTGGGGCCAACGTCCTGACTTTC. This sequence joins TRBV27 and TRBJ2-6, with D possibly matching TRBD1 (5 bases). The CDR3 has 17 amino acids. Germline CDR1 MNHEY, CDR2 SMNVEV (reference sequence). V lost 7 bases to trimming and J lost 0 bases, with 16 bases between them. Full variable domain (missing parts from reference TRBV27 and TRBJ2-6): EAQVTQNPRYLITVTGKKLTVTCSQNMNHEYMSWYRQDPGLGLRQIYYSMNVEVTDKGDVPEGYKVSRKEKRNFPLILESPSPNQTSLYFCASTGLGHLSGANVLTFGAGSRLTVL.